One and the same sample provided the 31 T cell receptor beta chains below, sequenced in a study of tumor-infiltrating lymphocytes in primary liver carcinoma (dated 2017 in TCRdb). TCRdb records Illumina HiSeq 2500 as the sequencer. TCRbeta-specific cDNA was reverse-transcribed from roughly 500 ng total RNA using a constant-region primer and ProtoScript II reverse transcriptase. Construction of the TCRbeta libraries relied on three nested rounds of multiplex PCR, following a slightly modified ARM-PCR procedure. Each of the first two PCR rounds ran for around 10 cycles using multiplex TRBV1-TRBV30 forward primers together with a Cbeta reverse primer. The public sequencing data were trimmed at Q25 with fastp and processed into clonotypes with MiXCR by TCRdb, which kept only in-frame beta chains. Rows with a matching CDR3 protein are joined into one entry that keeps the most common DNA and genes. Across this sample there are around 78,000 distinct CDR3 sequences, with around 75% seen only once. The top ten constitute roughly 15% of the sample.

Total RNA and DNA were co-extracted from about 20-30 mg of bulk tissue with the AllPrep DNA/RNA mini kit, without cell sorting. Specimen: liver tumor tissue from sampling region 4. Sample cell subset or site, as interpreted from the label and publication: tumor region T4, right-lateral pole. The receptors derive from a woman in her sixties with primary liver carcinoma and hepatitis B virus infection.

Comment on this clonotype: The missing conserved phenylalanine or tryptophan at the end of this CDR3 makes a read error likely. V and J are TRBV11-2 and TRBJ2-3; a weak D match, TRBD2 (5 bases). The CDR3 runs to 17 residues. The V gene's germline CDR1 is SGHAT and CDR2 FQNNGV. As DNA, the CDR3 is TGTGCCAGCAGTTTAGCAATGGGGAGAAGGAGCACAGTTACGCAGTATCTT. It specifies CASSLAMGRRSTVTQYL.

Worth noting for this clonotype: Because the CDR3 is missing its conserved closing phenylalanine or tryptophan, this is likely a read error. The V and J genes are TRBV11-2 and TRBJ2-3, with TRBD2 identical over 8 bases. Germline V lookup: CDR1 SGHAT, CDR2 FQNNGV. The CDR3 is 15 residues long. CDR3 sequence (DNA): TGTGCCAGCAGGCCCCCGGGAGGGAGCATAGATACGCAGTATTTA. This encodes CASRPPGGSIDTQYL.

This chain joins TRBV2 and TRBJ1-5; D is possibly TRBD1 (6 bases). Per the germline V gene, CDR1 is SNHLY and CDR2 is FYNNEI. This CDR3 has 14 residues. V shed 6 bases and J shed 4 bases, with 13 bases lying between them. CDR3 protein: CASRQGPMNQPQHF. The CDR3 DNA reads TGTGCCAGCAGACAGGGACCGATGAATCAGCCCCAGCATTTT. Full variable domain (rest looked up from reference TRBV2 and TRBJ1-5): EPEVTQTPSHQVTQMGQEVILRCVPISNHLYFYWYRQILGQKVEFLVSFYNNEISEKSEIFDDQFSVERPDGSNFTLKIRSTKLEDSAMYFCASRQGPMNQPQHFGDGTRLSIL.

Concerning this clonotype itself: A much larger clonotype is one base distant, so this may be a read error. This rearrangement joins TRBV29-1 to TRBJ2-5, with TRBD1 identical over 8 bases. The CDR3 loop spans 14 amino acids. Per the germline V gene, CDR1 is SQVTM and CDR2 is ANQGSEA. The CDR3, as DNA: TGCAGCGTTGAGGTCAGGGGGCTGGGGGAGATCCAGTACTTC. This sequence encodes CSVEVRGLGEIQYF.

Notes on this clonotype: This clone may be a read error of a much larger clone one base away. The rearrangement uses TRBV5-1 and TRBJ1-1; D not resolved. Germline CDR1 is SGHRS and CDR2 is YFSETQ. The CDR3 extends over 13 amino acids. The chain's CDR3 is CVSSWQQNTEAFF. As DNA, the CDR3 is TGCGTCAGCAGCTGGCAACAGAACACTGAAGCTTTCTTT.

Remarks on this clonotype: A single base separates this from a much larger clone, so it may be a read error. The chain is built from TRBV30 and TRBJ1-2, with D perhaps matching TRBD1 (6 bases). Trimming removed 5 bases from V and 6 bases from J, with 10 bases in between. The germline gives CDR1 GTSNPN, CDR2 SVGIG (reference sequence). This CDR3 spans 11 amino acids. This chain's CDR3 is CAWDGGHGYTF. As DNA, the CDR3 is TGTGCCTGGGACGGGGGGCATGGCTACACCTTC.

As concerns this clonotype: A read error may produce the germline difference seen at one junction end. V is TRBV5-4 and J is TRBJ2-7; 10 positions agree with TRBD1. Germline CDR1 is SGHNT and CDR2 is YYREEE (reference sequence). The CDR3 runs to 17 residues. The CDR3 sequence is CANSPRDRGPMDYEQYF. DNA for the CDR3: TGTGCCAACAGCCCCCGGGACAGGGGCCCCATGGACTATGAGCAGTACTTC.

In this sample, this clonotype turned up many times. This rearrangement joins TRBV7-9 to TRBJ2-2; possibly TRBD1 for D (6 bases). The CDR3 loop spans 13 amino acids. V lost 5 bases and J lost 7, with 11 bases in between. CDR1 SEHNR and CDR2 FQNEAQ come from the germline V gene (reference sequence). CDR3 region: CASSLQQGGELFF. CDR3 sequence (DNA): TGTGCCAGCAGCCTCCAACAGGGCGGGGAGCTGTTTTTT.

This rearrangement joins TRBV6-1 to TRBJ1-4, with D uncertain. Germline-derived CDR1 and CDR2 are MNHNS and SASEGT. The CDR3 runs 14 residues. V lost 7 bases, J lost 7 bases, and 16 bases lay in between. This chain's CDR3 is CASKIVGAGEKLFF. CDR3 nucleotides: TGTGCCAGCAAGATTGTGGGCGCAGGTGAAAAACTGTTTTTT.

A note on this clonotype: One end of the junction does not line up with germline, which may come from a read error. The chain recombines TRBV6-1 with TRBJ2-7, with a weak D call TRBD2 (6 bases). CDR1 is MNHNS, CDR2 SASEGT, per germline. The CDR3 totals 13 residues. Here the CDR3 reads CANSAQRVVEQYF. The CDR3, as DNA: TGTGCCAACAGCGCTCAGCGGGTGGTCGAGCAGTACTTT.

About this clonotype itself: The junction departs from the called germline gene at one end, perhaps through a read error. The V and J genes are TRBV12-3 or TRBV12-4 and TRBJ1-6, with D possibly being TRBD1 (5 bases). The CDR3 length is 14 residues. The CDR3 is CASSLWGRYSHLHF. The CDR3 nucleotides are TGTGCCAGCAGTTTGTGGGGACGGTATTCACACCTCCACTTT.

The chain couples TRBV28 to TRBJ1-3, with unresolved D. Germline values: CDR1 MDHEN, CDR2 SYDVKM. The CDR3 runs to 15 residues. Trimming shortened V by 1 base and J by 3 bases, and 10 bases separated the two germline ends. In DNA form, the CDR3 reads TGTGCCAGCAGTTTATCGTCGGGTGATGGAAACACCATATATTTT. Residues: CASSLSSGDGNTIYF.

Turning to this clonotype: The junction departs from germline at one end; a sequencing error may be responsible. The rearrangement links TRBV2 to TRBJ2-7, with unresolved D. CDR1 is SNHLY, CDR2 FYNNEI, per germline. The CDR3 has 14 residues. This CDR3 is CASRDRRSTYEHYF. The CDR3, as DNA: TGTGCCAGCAGGGACCGGCGATCAACCTACGAGCATTACTTC.

V usage is TRBV28 and J usage is TRBJ1-1, with D tentatively TRBD1 (5 bases). The V end was cut by 5 bases, the J end by 5 bases, with 18 bases between. Germline V gene sequence: CDR1 MDHEN, CDR2 SYDVKM. This CDR3 has 15 residues. The CDR3 DNA sequence: TGTGCCAGCAGTCCGGCACGGGGGACGGTTACTGAAGCTTTCTTT. Its protein is CASSPARGTVTEAFF.

As concerns this clonotype: The junction does not match germline at one end; this may be a read error. The chain joins TRBV6-1 to TRBJ2-3; TRBD1 might be the D (5 bases). From germline, CDR1 is MNHNS and CDR2 SASEGT. CDR3 length: 16 residues. The CDR3 DNA reads as TGTGTCAGCAGTGAAGAAGTGGGTAGGGGCACGGATACGCAGTATTTT. It is translated as CVSSEEVGRGTDTQYF.

The chain combines TRBV5-1 with TRBJ2-7; D possibly matches TRBD1 or TRBD2 (5 bases each). Germline V lookup: CDR1 SGHRS, CDR2 YFSETQ. The CDR3 contains 16 residues. The V and J ends lost 3 bases and 0 bases respectively, with 16 bases between them. The CDR3, as DNA: TGCGCCAGCAGCTCTCACTTGGGTGGGGGCTCCTACGAGCAGTACTTC. Encoded protein: CASSSHLGGGSYEQYF.

With regard to this clonotype: A junction end diverges from the germline sequence, so it may reflect a read error. The chain employs TRBV9 and TRBJ2-1; TRBD2 agrees at 11 bases. Germline V gene sequence: CDR1 SGDLS, CDR2 YYNGEE. CDR3 length: 17 amino acids. The CDR3 spells CAGSVEPTSGAYNEQFF. DNA for the CDR3: TGTGCCGGCAGCGTAGAGCCGACTAGCGGGGCCTACAATGAGCAATTCTTC.

In this sample, this clonotype turned up many times. This chain uses TRBV28 with TRBJ1-1; D is undetermined. The CDR3 spans 15 residues. Germline values: CDR1 MDHEN, CDR2 SYDVKM. V lost 6 bases and J lost 5, with 19 bases in between. CDR3 sequence (DNA): TGTGCCAGCAGGCGACCCCCACCGAGAGGGACTGAAGCTTTCTTT. Its protein is CASRRPPPRGTEAFF.

About this clonotype itself: A junction boundary mismatches the germline segment, possibly from a read error. The rearrangement joins TRBV12-3 or TRBV12-4 to TRBJ2-2; 9 bases line up with TRBD2. CDR3 length equals 15 residues. The CDR3 sequence is CTSSSGLAITGELFF. CDR3 DNA: TGTACCAGCAGTTCTGGACTAGCGATCACCGGGGAGCTGTTTTTT.

CDR3 region: CASSLLGVNTNQPQHF. DNA for the CDR3: TGTGCCAGCAGTCTATTAGGGGTGAATACCAATCAGCCCCAGCATTTT. V and J are TRBV12-3 or TRBV12-4 and TRBJ1-5; D perhaps matches TRBD1 (5 bases). Trimming took 5 bases from V and 3 from J, leaving 17 bases between them. The length of the CDR3 is 16 residues.

As concerns this clonotype: A read error is likely, as this CDR3 ends without the conserved phenylalanine or tryptophan. The chain combines TRBV6-5 with TRBJ1-1; 8 nucleotides match TRBD1. Looked up from germline, CDR1 is MNHEY and CDR2 is SVGAGI. The CDR3 consists of 14 residues. The CDR3 spells CASSSQGANTEAFI. As DNA, the CDR3 is TGTGCCAGTAGTTCGCAGGGGGCGAACACTGAAGCTTTCATT.

V gene TRBV6-2 or TRBV6-3 combines with J gene TRBJ2-7, with 7 bases aligning to TRBD2. CDR3 size: 15 residues. Germline V CDR1 and CDR2: MNHEY, SVGEGT. The CDR3 sequence: CTIRDGTKGPYEQYF. DNA for the CDR3: TGTACCATCAGGGACGGGACTAAGGGCCCCTACGAGCAGTACTTC.

This clonotype came up many times. The genes are TRBV29-1 and TRBJ1-1, with TRBD1 matching 7 bases. There are 14 residues in the CDR3. V lost 4 bases and J lost 0; bases outside the gene matches: 5. The germline V gene encodes CDR1 SQVTM and CDR2 ANQGSEA. As DNA, the CDR3 is TGCAGCGTTGTGAGGGGGCAGCTGAACACTGAAGCTTTCTTT. Protein product: CSVVRGQLNTEAFF.

About this clonotype itself: The junction does not match germline at one end; this may be a read error. The V and J genes are TRBV12-3 or TRBV12-4 and TRBJ2-3; D may be TRBD2 (5 bases). The CDR3 is 16 residues long. For the CDR3, the DNA is TGCGCCAGCAGTGACGTAGGGTCAGAGAGGGCCTATGCGCAGTATTTT. This codes for CASSDVGSERAYAQYF.

This clonotype came up many times. This sequence joins TRBV29-1 and TRBJ2-5, with 8 bases identical to TRBD1. Germline-derived CDR1 and CDR2 are SQVTM and ANQGSEA. There are 14 residues in the CDR3. V gave up 3 bases and J gave up 5 bases; unmatched junction bases: 8. Written as DNA, the CDR3 is TGCAGCGTTGAGGTCAGGGGGCTGGGGGAGACCCAGTACTTC. It encodes CSVEVRGLGETQYF.

Points on this clonotype: Since no conserved phenylalanine or tryptophan closes the CDR3, a read error is the likely cause. Because the CDR3's place on the DNA is in doubt, the DNA is left out and the CDR3 is given as listed by TCRdb. The chain couples TRBV10-1 to TRBJ2-1; TRBD2 is the table's D call, not checked against the DNA. Inclusive of both ends, the CDR3 amounts to 15 amino acids. Looked up from germline, CDR1 is WNHNN and CDR2 is SYGVQD (reference sequence). The CDR3: CASSESTSGYNERFL.

To note about this clonotype: No conserved phenylalanine or tryptophan is present at the end of the CDR3, so a read error is the likely explanation. The rearrangement joins TRBV6-5 to TRBJ1-5, with unresolved D. CDR1 is MNHEY, CDR2 SVGAGI, per germline. This CDR3 is 15 amino acids long. CDR3 nucleotide sequence: TGTGGCAGCAGTTACTCGCTGGCCAGCAATCAGCCCCAGCATCTT. This sequence encodes CGSSYSLASNQPQHL.

This clonotype was counted at least ten times. The gene calls are TRBV4-1 and TRBJ1-6; 7 bases match TRBD1. V lost 4 bases, J lost 7 bases, and 7 bases stayed unmatched. Germline loops: CDR1 MGHRA, CDR2 YSYEKL. CDR3 length: 15 residues. The CDR3 DNA reads as TGCGCCAGCAGCCCGTTGACAGGGAGGAATTCACCCCTCCACTTT. Its protein is CASSPLTGRNSPLHF.

By share, this clonotype ranks as hyperexpanded (1% or more). The CDR3 loop is CASSPGTGGNYEQYF. DNA for the CDR3: TGTGCCAGCAGCCCCGGGACAGGGGGCAACTACGAGCAGTACTTC. The rearrangement links TRBV11-3 to TRBJ2-7; 12 nucleotides line up with TRBD1. This CDR3 has 15 amino acids. Germline V lookup: CDR1 SGHNT, CDR2 YENEEA. Germline trimming cut 5 bases from V and 3 bases from J; bases unmatched to any gene: 5.

As to this clonotype: At one end the junction does not follow the germline gene, possibly because of a read error. The chain links TRBV6-6 to TRBJ2-1; D gene unclear. CDR3 length equals 12 residues. Germline values: CDR1 MNHNY, CDR2 SVGAGI (reference sequence). CDR3 sequence (DNA): TGTGCCAGTAGTTACTTGGGTGCTGAGCAGATCTTC. Protein product: CASSYLGAEQIF.

A word on this clonotype: An end of the junction differs from the germline gene, which may be a read error. The gene calls are TRBV12-3 or TRBV12-4 and TRBJ2-3; 7 bases map to TRBD2. The CDR3 runs to 16 residues. The CDR3 region is CANSDVGPGRAYTQYF. The DNA of the CDR3 is TGTGCCAATAGTGACGTAGGGCCAGGGAGGGCCTATACACAGTATTTT.